A selection of T cell receptor beta chains follows, all from one sample in a study of Ad26.COV2.S vaccination and SARS-CoV-2 variants. TCRdb's table, derived via immunoSEQ multiplex PCR, lists solely in-frame clones and lacks some. The sample includes about 440,000 clones, about nine tenths of them seen just once. Specimen: peripheral blood, collected in a trial of Ad26.COV2.S vaccine versus placebo. All receptors come from a person between 18 and 65 years old who received the Ad26.COV2.S COVID-19 vaccine or a placebo. Each CDR3 is given with its conserved first and last residue. The D gene is left open where the match is weak. The listing skips clone size in some rows; elsewhere it reads once, few, many or a size class.

v_gene	d_gene	j_gene	abundance	CDR3nt	CDR3aa
TRBV9	.	TRBJ2-6	.	TGTGCCAGCACCTTATCAGGGGTGGCTGGGGCCAACGTCCTGACTTTC	CASTLSGVAGANVLTF
TRBV12-2	.	TRBJ1-3	.	TGTGCAAGTCGCCCCAGCCTCTCTGGAAACACCATATATTTT	CASRPSLSGNTIYF
TRBV6-5	.	TRBJ2-1	.	TGTGCCAGCAGCCCGAGCTATGAGCAGTTCTTC	CASSPSYEQFF
TRBV10-3	TRBD2	TRBJ2-7	.	TGTGCCATCAGTGAATATGGACCCGGGAGGGGCTACGAGCAGTACTTC	CAISEYGPGRGYEQYF
TRBV5-4	.	TRBJ2-1	.	TGTGCCAGCAGCTTAAGAGGGGGTGAGCAGTTCTTC	CASSLRGGEQFF
TRBV14	TRBD1	TRBJ2-7	.	TGTGCCAGCAGCTCTCAGGGGGCTGGCTCCTACGAGCAGTACTTC	CASSSQGAGSYEQYF
TRBV18	TRBD1	TRBJ1-5	.	TGTGCCAGCTCAAGTGGACAGGGGCCCTCCAATCAGCCCCAGCATTTT	CASSSGQGPSNQPQHF
TRBV2	.	TRBJ2-2	.	TGTGCCAGCAAGAAGAGGGATCTGTTCGGGGAGCTGTTTTTT	CASKKRDLFGELFF
TRBV28	TRBD1	TRBJ1-6	.	TGTGCCAGCAGTTTCCGGACAGGGGGCCATAATTCACCCCTCCACTTT	CASSFRTGGHNSPLHF
TRBV19	TRBD1	TRBJ2-3	.	TGTGCCAGTAGTATTAGGGGGCAGGGGAGACCTCGAGGCACAGATACGCAGTATTTT	CASSIRGQGRPRGTDTQYF
TRBV5-1	.	TRBJ2-5	.	TGCGCCAGCAGCTTCGGCCAGGGGATTGGGACCCAGTACTTC	CASSFGQGIGTQYF
TRBV29-1	.	TRBJ1-2	.	TGCAGCGTGGGAGGGGGGCCCCACTATGGCTACACCTTC	CSVGGGPHYGYTF
TRBV28	.	TRBJ1-6	.	TGTGCCACCGGAACACAGCGGAATTCACCCCTCCACTTT	CATGTQRNSPLHF
TRBV3-1/TRBV3-2	.	TRBJ2-4	.	TGTGCCAGCAGTTTGTCTGACCTAGCCAAAAACATTCAGTACTTC	CASSLSDLAKNIQYF
TRBV7-2	.	TRBJ2-4	.	TGTGCCAGCAGCCAACCAACGGGACTAGCCAAAAACATTCAGTACTTC	CASSQPTGLAKNIQYF
TRBV19	.	TRBJ1-6	few	TGTGCCAGTACCCGGAGGGGCAGGAATTCACCCCTCCACTTT	CASTRRGRNSPLHF
TRBV7-3	TRBD1	TRBJ2-7	once	TGTGCCAGCAGCAGAGGGGCCGGGACAGGGATCCACGAGCAGTACTTC	CASSRGAGTGIHEQYF
TRBV30	TRBD2	TRBJ2-1	.	TGTGCCTGGACAAACGGGGACAGGCAAACTAGCGGGAGTAACAATGAGCAGTTCTTC	CAWTNGDRQTSGSNNEQFF
TRBV5-5	.	TRBJ1-1	.	TGTGCCAGCAGCTTAGTCGCACACTGGAACACTGAAGCTTTCTTT	CASSLVAHWNTEAFF
TRBV27	TRBD1	TRBJ1-1	.	TGTGCCAGCAGTTCCCCGACAGGGGGGAGGAACACTGAAGCTTTCTTT	CASSSPTGGRNTEAFF
TRBV7-9	.	TRBJ1-1	.	TGTGCCAGCAGCCACAGACAGGCCCCTGAAGCTTTCTTT	CASSHRQAPEAFF